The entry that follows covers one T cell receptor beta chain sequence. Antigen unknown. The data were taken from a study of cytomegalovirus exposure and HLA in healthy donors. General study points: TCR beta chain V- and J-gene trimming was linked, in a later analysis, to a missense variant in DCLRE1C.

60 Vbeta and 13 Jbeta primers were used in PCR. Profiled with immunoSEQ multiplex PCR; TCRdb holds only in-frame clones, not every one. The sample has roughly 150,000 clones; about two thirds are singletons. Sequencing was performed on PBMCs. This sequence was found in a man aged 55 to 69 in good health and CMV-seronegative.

CDR3 loop: CASNSGNDYEQYF. CDR3 DNA sequence: TGTGCCAGCAATAGCGGGAACGACTACGAGCAGTACTTC. The rearrangement joins TRBV2 to TRBJ2-7, with TRBD2 matching over 8 bases. The V gene's germline CDR1 is SNHLY and CDR2 FYNNEI. V dropped 7 bases and J dropped 3; count of bases not matched to a gene: 5. This CDR3 has 13 amino acids.